This is a list of T cell receptor beta chains from one sample in a study of blood T cell repertoires in COVID-19. Sequenced by immunoSEQ multiplex PCR; TCRdb stores in-frame clones only, minus some. The sample contains some 80,000 clones, 85% to 90% of which appear only once. The sequenced sample was peripheral blood. All receptors derive from a human donor in a cohort sampled during active COVID-19. The CDR3 runs from the conserved cysteine through the conserved F or W. The order of the fields is V gene, CDR3 length, clone size, J gene, D gene, CDR3 DNA, CDR3 protein. The D gene is left open where the match is weak. Clone size is shown for a subset of rows, as once, few, many or a class of expanded clone.

>TRBV5-1|12|NA|TRBJ2-5|NA
TGCGCCAGCAGCTTTGGAGGAGAGACCCAGTACTTC
CASSFGGETQYF
>TRBV4-3|13|NA|TRBJ1-1|TRBD1
TGCGCCAGCAGCCAAGGGGAGCAGGGGGACGCTTTCTTT
CASSQGEQGDAFF
>TRBV19|11|NA|TRBJ2-7|NA
TGTGCCAGTAGCAGCTCCTACGAGCAGTACTTC
CASSSSYEQYF
>TRBV6-5|14|NA|TRBJ2-2|TRBD1
TGTGCCAGCAGTTACGGACAGGGTTCCGGGGAGCTGTTTTTT
CASSYGQGSGELFF
>TRBV29-1|13|NA|TRBJ1-1|NA
TGCAGCGTTGCTGGCGGGCTTTACACTGAAGCTTTCTTT
CSVAGGLYTEAFF
>TRBV6-5|15|NA|TRBJ1-5|NA
TGTGCCAGCAGATCAACCAGGGTGCGCAATCAGCCCCAGCATTTT
CASRSTRVRNQPQHF
>TRBV19|15|once|TRBJ1-1|TRBD1
TGTGCCAGTAGTATTTCTACAGGGGGCTTCAAAGAAGCTTTCTTT
CASSISTGGFKEAFF
>TRBV15|15|NA|TRBJ1-2|TRBD1
TGTGCCACCAGCAGAGATCATAGGGCAGGGGGTGGCTACACCTTC
CATSRDHRAGGGYTF
>TRBV19|14|NA|TRBJ1-1|TRBD1
TGTGCCAGTAGCGCACAGGGGAGGATCACTGAAGCTTTCTTT
CASSAQGRITEAFF
>TRBV3-1/TRBV3-2|15|NA|TRBJ2-3|TRBD2
TGTGCCAGCAGCCAAAGTAGCGGGGACACAGATACGCAGTATTTT
CASSQSSGDTDTQYF
>TRBV4-3|14|NA|TRBJ2-1|NA
TGCGCCAGCAGCCAAGAGGGTAGCTGGCATGAGCAGTTCTTC
CASSQEGSWHEQFF
>TRBV6-5|14|NA|TRBJ1-6|NA
TGTGCCAGCGGACAGAGCTCCTATAATTCACCCCTCCACTTT
CASGQSSYNSPLHF
>TRBV9|17|NA|TRBJ2-1|TRBD2
TGTGCCAGCAGCGGGCCGACTAGCGGGTTCTCCTACAATGAGCAGTTCTTC
CASSGPTSGFSYNEQFF
>TRBV27|15|NA|TRBJ2-3|TRBD1
TGTGCCAGCAGTTTAGACCCGGGACAGCTAGATACGCAGTATTTT
CASSLDPGQLDTQYF
>TRBV2|16|once|TRBJ2-5|TRBD2
TGTGCCAGCAGTGAAGCTCCGGCTAGCGGGACGGAGACCCAGTACTTC
CASSEAPASGTETQYF
>TRBV10-2|13|NA|TRBJ2-3|TRBD1
TGCGCCAGCAGTGGACAGGGGACAGATACGCAGTATTTT
CASSGQGTDTQYF
>TRBV18|18|once|TRBJ2-7|TRBD2
TGTGCCAGCTCACCTGCCACTAGCGGGAGGGTTTTCCCCTACGAGCAGTACTTC
CASSPATSGRVFPYEQYF
>TRBV6-2/TRBV6-3|14|NA|TRBJ2-7|NA
TGTGCCAGCAGCCGTCCAGTGCCCCCCTACGAGCAGTACTTC
CASSRPVPPYEQYF
>TRBV6-2/TRBV6-3|16|NA|TRBJ2-3|NA
TGTGCCAGCAGTTACCCCGACACTGCGCCTCGAAATACGCAGTATTTT
CASSYPDTAPRNTQYF
>TRBV28|17|NA|TRBJ2-5|TRBD2
TGTGCCAGCAGTTCACCTCCGGGACTAGCGGGAGTTGAGACCCAGTACTTC
CASSSPPGLAGVETQYF
>TRBV29-1|14|NA|TRBJ2-3|TRBD1
TGCAGCGTTGAGGACAGGGGGAGAAGAGATACGCAGTATTTT
CSVEDRGRRDTQYF
>TRBV7-9|13|few|TRBJ1-5|NA
TGTGCCAGCAGCCCCTATAGCAATCAGCCCCAGCATTTT
CASSPYSNQPQHF
>TRBV11-2|15|NA|TRBJ2-1|NA
TGTGCCAGCAGCAGCCTTAGGAGGAGGTACAATGAGCAGTTCTTC
CASSSLRRRYNEQFF
>TRBV7-9|18|NA|TRBJ2-2|TRBD2
TGTGCCAGCAGCCGAAGAGGGACTAGCGGGGGGGTCACCGGGGAGCTGTTTTTT
CASSRRGTSGGVTGELFF
>TRBV6-2/TRBV6-3|16|NA|TRBJ1-2|TRBD1
TGTGCCAGCAGCGAGTACGCAGGGGGCGCAGACTATGGCTACACCTTC
CASSEYAGGADYGYTF
>TRBV18|14|once|TRBJ2-1|TRBD2
TGTGCCAGCTCACCACAAACCGGGAGGAATGAGCAGTTCTTC
CASSPQTGRNEQFF
>TRBV18|16|NA|TRBJ1-5|NA
TGTGCCAGCTCACCACCTCCAGGGCAATGGAATCAGCCCCAGCATTTT
CASSPPPGQWNQPQHF
>TRBV19|16|NA|TRBJ1-4|NA
TGTGCCAGTAGTCTTAGACTTGTCACAACTAATGAAAAACTGTTTTTT
CASSLRLVTTNEKLFF
>TRBV25-1|13|NA|TRBJ2-1|NA
TGTGCCAGCAGTCGGCGACAGAACAATGAGCAGTTCTTC
CASSRRQNNEQFF
>TRBV6-2/TRBV6-3|16|NA|TRBJ2-7|TRBD2
TGTGCCAGCAGTTGGCCCCAAGCGGGAGGGACCTACGAGCAGTACTTC
CASSWPQAGGTYEQYF
>TRBV6-4|16|NA|TRBJ1-4|TRBD1
TGTGCCAGCAGTGCTTTCGGGACAGCTTGGGGTGAAAAACTGTTTTTT
CASSAFGTAWGEKLFF
>TRBV5-1|14|NA|TRBJ2-7|TRBD1
TGCGCCAGCAGCTTGGGCCCAGGGGGTGTCGAGCAGTACTTC
CASSLGPGGVEQYF
>TRBV16|16|NA|TRBJ2-1|TRBD2
TGTGCCAGCAGCAGGGGACTAGCGGGAGCGGGGAATGAGCAGTTCTTC
CASSRGLAGAGNEQFF
>TRBV4-3|16|NA|TRBJ2-3|TRBD1
TGCGCCAGCAGCCAAGTCGGAGCAGGGGGAACAGATACGCAGTATTTT
CASSQVGAGGTDTQYF
>TRBV21-1|11|NA|TRBJ1-5|NA
TGTGCCAGCAGCCCGGACAGGGAAGGGCATTTT
CASSPDREGHF
>TRBV3-1/TRBV3-2|15|NA|TRBJ2-1|TRBD2
TGTGCCAGCAGCCAATCCCGGGAGGGGGTTAATGAGCAGTTCTTC
CASSQSREGVNEQFF
>TRBV24-1|14|NA|TRBJ2-5|TRBD2
TGTGCCACCAGTGTCGGGGGGTGGGGAGAGACCCAGTACTTC
CATSVGGWGETQYF
>TRBV18|12|NA|TRBJ2-1|NA
TGTGCCAGCTCACAATTGGCTAATGAGCAGTTCTTC
CASSQLANEQFF
>TRBV5-1|14|NA|TRBJ2-7|TRBD1
TGCGCCAGCAGCCACGGACAGGGTTCCTACGAGCAGTACTTC
CASSHGQGSYEQYF